One sample yielded the 27 T cell receptor beta chains listed below, sequenced in a study of a mutant IDH1 vaccine in newly diagnosed glioma. Produced via immunoSEQ multiplex PCR; TCRdb's table is partial and in-frame only. Of tens of thousands of clones listed, 80% were seen once; the top ten hold 7% to 10%. Their target antigens are unknown. The time point denotes: week 23, last vaccination. Vaccinated patients received 300 ug of mutant IDH1 20-mer peptide per dose, with topical imiquimod. Source: PBMCs, taken from a glioma patient whose treatment included an IDH1 peptide vaccine. Source of these receptors: a woman aged 18-29 years with glioma.

Only a few counts were recorded for this clone. This chain joins TRBV29-1 and TRBJ2-5; TRBD2 matches 8 bases. CDR1 and CDR2 (germline): SQVTM, ANQGSEA. The CDR3 consists of 13 residues. The V gene end was trimmed by 6 bases and the J gene end by 5 bases; junction bases not matched to a gene: 8. The CDR3 sequence: CSVGTRGRETQYF. The CDR3 DNA reads TGCAGCGTCGGGACTAGGGGTCGGGAGACCCAGTACTTC.

This chain uses TRBV2 with TRBJ2-2; 7 bases are a match to TRBD2. The trim removed 8 bases at V and 6 bases at J, leaving 9 bases unmatched. The length of the CDR3 is 14 residues. Germline CDR1 reads SNHLY; CDR2 reads FYNNEI. The CDR3, as DNA: TGTGCCAGCTCCCCCGGACTAGTCTCCGGGGAGCTGTTTTTT. Translation: CASSPGLVSGELFF.

The chain links TRBV7-9 to TRBJ1-4; no reliable D call. The CDR3 consists of 15 residues. Germline values: CDR1 SEHNR, CDR2 FQNEAQ (reference sequence). Trimming took off 1 base at V and 4 bases at J, with 10 bases between the two ends. The CDR3 DNA sequence: TGTGCCAGCAGCTTAGTGGCAGTCCATAATGAAAAACTGTTTTTT. Protein product: CASSLVAVHNEKLFF. The full variable domain, rest sourced from reference TRBV7-9 and TRBJ1-4, is DTGVSQNPRHKITKRGQNVTFRCDPISEHNRLYWYRQTLGQGPEFLTYFQNEAQLEKSRLLSDRFSAERPKGSFSTLEIQRTEQGDSAMYLCASSLVAVHNEKLFFGSGTQLSVL.

A note on this clone: The junction and the germline gene differ at one end; a read error may be behind it. The chain employs TRBV7-7 and TRBJ2-3; maybe TRBD2 (5 bases). The CDR3 is made up of 14 amino acids. Germline CDR1 reads SSHAT; CDR2 reads FNYEAQ (reference sequence). The CDR3 DNA sequence: TGTGCTAGCAGCCCGGGCGGGCCCGGCGATACGCAGTATTTT. Protein sequence: CASSPGGPGDTQYF.

This chain links TRBV30 with TRBJ2-3; TRBD2 matches at 8 bases. The CDR3 runs to 15 residues. V gave up 3 bases and J gave up 1 base; unmatched junction bases: 6. Germline V gene sequence: CDR1 GTSNPN, CDR2 SVGIG (reference sequence). DNA for the CDR3: TGTGCCTGGAGCTCGGGACTAGGGGGCACAGATACGCAGTATTTT. Its protein is CAWSSGLGGTDTQYF.

The gene calls are TRBV4-3 and TRBJ2-1; 8 positions agree with TRBD2. With V trimmed by 4 bases and J by 5 bases, 10 bases remained unmatched. The CDR3 runs to 16 residues. Germline V gives CDR1 LGHNA, CDR2 YSLEER. In nucleotides, the CDR3 is TGCGCCAGCAGCCCAGGGACTAGTGGGGCCCACAATGAGCAGTTCTTC. Translating gives CASSPGTSGAHNEQFF.

The rearrangement joins TRBV19 to TRBJ1-3; no clear D gene. The CDR3 extends over 15 amino acids. CDR1 is LNHDA and CDR2 is SQIVND in the germline V gene (reference sequence). V lost 5 bases and J 1 base, leaving 12 bases between the germline ends. CDR3 protein: CASSSRVGSGNTIYF. Written as DNA, the CDR3 is TGTGCCAGTAGTTCCCGGGTGGGGTCTGGAAACACCATATATTTT.

The chain uses TRBV6-5 and TRBJ1-3; TRBD1 aligns across 7 bases. Germline V gene lookup returns CDR1 MNHEY and CDR2 SVGAGI. With V trimmed by 6 bases and J by 0 bases, 5 bases remained unmatched. The CDR3 runs 15 residues. CDR3 loop: CASSRDRYSGNTIYF. DNA for the CDR3: TGTGCCAGCAGCAGGGACAGATACTCTGGAAACACCATATATTTT.

The chain combines TRBV2 with TRBJ1-4, with TRBD1 as a possible D gene (6 bases). Trimming left V 5 bases short and J 3 bases short, with 10 bases between. Germline CDR1 is SNHLY and CDR2 is FYNNEI. The CDR3 contains 14 residues. In nucleotides, the CDR3 is TGTGCCAGCAGTTTACAGGGCCCTAATGAAAAACTGTTTTTT. Protein sequence: CASSLQGPNEKLFF. Full variable domain (remainder filled in from reference TRBV2 and TRBJ1-4): EPEVTQTPSHQVTQMGQEVILRCVPISNHLYFYWYRQILGQKVEFLVSFYNNEISEKSEIFDDQFSVERPDGSNFTLKIRSTKLEDSAMYFCASSLQGPNEKLFFGSGTQLSVL.

This clone has just one count. J is TRBJ1-2 and V is TRBV6-5, with D unclear. V lost 5 bases, J lost 5 bases, and 12 bases lay in between. Germline values: CDR1 MNHEY, CDR2 SVGAGI. CDR3 size: 13 residues. The CDR3 nucleotides are TGTGCCAGCAGTCCGGGTCTCCATTATGGCTACACCTTC. This gives the protein CASSPGLHYGYTF.

The CDR3 sequence: CASSIQGWQPQHF. The CDR3 region has the DNA TGTGCCAGCAGCATACAGGGATGGCAGCCCCAGCATTTT. V is TRBV11-2 and J is TRBJ1-5; D possibly corresponds to TRBD1 (6 bases). Germline V gene data show CDR1 as SGHAT and CDR2 as FQNNGV. V lost 5 bases, J lost 7 bases, and 12 bases lay in between. CDR3 length equals 13 residues.

The chain combines TRBV18 with TRBJ1-1; possible D gene TRBD1, 6 bases. Germline V gene sequence: CDR1 KGHSH, CDR2 LQKENI. Deletions cut 3 bases from V and 0 bases from J, with 11 bases between. The CDR3 spans 15 residues. In DNA form, the CDR3 reads TGTGCCAGCTCACCCAAGACAGGACTGAACACTGAAGCTTTCTTT. It translates to CASSPKTGLNTEAFF.

The V and J genes are TRBV19 and TRBJ1-5, with 11 nucleotides matching TRBD1. The germline CDR1 and CDR2 sequences are LNHDA and SQIVND (reference sequence). CDR3 length: 14 amino acids. Losses at the gene ends were 9 bases for V and 3 bases for J; bases not matched to a gene: 4. The CDR3 DNA follows: TGTGCCAGCGGGACAGGGGGAAACAATCAGCCCCAGCATTTT. Amino acids: CASGTGGNNQPQHF.

The chain joins TRBV5-1 to TRBJ2-7, with D perhaps assigned TRBD1 or TRBD2 (5 bases each). The CDR3 covers 15 residues. Germline CDR1 SGHRS, CDR2 YFSETQ. The ends were cut back, 0 bases at V and 2 bases at J, with 12 bases in the middle. The CDR3 sequence: CASSLGGTPAYEQYF. In nucleotides, the CDR3 is TGCGCCAGCAGCTTGGGGGGGACCCCGGCCTACGAGCAGTACTTC.

The J gene is TRBJ2-7, the V gene TRBV19; TRBD1 matches 7 bases. This CDR3 is built from 15 residues. The J segment lost 6 bases and the V segment lost 5 bases, leaving 13 bases of the junction unmatched. Germline V gives CDR1 LNHDA, CDR2 SQIVND (reference sequence). The CDR3 DNA reads as TGTGCCAGTAGTCCCACCGACAGGGTAGAACGCGAGCAGTACTTC. Translating it yields CASSPTDRVEREQYF.

This clone was observed a few times. The rearrangement joins TRBV5-1 to TRBJ1-1; 7 bases align to TRBD1. There are 14 residues in the CDR3. Germline-derived CDR1 and CDR2 are SGHRS and YFSETQ. V trimming: 0 bases; J trimming: 7 bases; junction bases outside the gene matches: 6. This CDR3 is CASSLGGTALEAFF. The CDR3 coding sequence is TGCGCCAGCAGCTTGGGGGGGACAGCACTTGAAGCTTTCTTT.

This clone was counted once. The rearrangement joins TRBV28 to TRBJ2-3, with 8 bases aligning to TRBD2. This CDR3 has 15 amino acids. V shed 5 bases, J shed 5 bases, and the junction held 9 bases outside the gene matches. The germline V gene encodes CDR1 MDHEN and CDR2 SYDVKM. The CDR3 DNA is TGTGCCAGCAGTACTCCGGGACTAGGTAAAGATACGCAGTATTTT. It codes for CASSTPGLGKDTQYF.

This chain links TRBV25-1 with TRBJ2-7; the D call may be TRBD1 or TRBD2 (5 bases each). The V end lost 2 bases, the J end lost 0 bases, and 14 bases lay between the germline ends. The CDR3 spans 16 residues. Germline CDR1 MGHDK, CDR2 SYGVNS. Written as DNA, the CDR3 is TGTGCCAGCAGTGAAAAGGGGACCCCCGGCTCCTACGAGCAGTACTTC. Translated: CASSEKGTPGSYEQYF.

Details on this clone: Its ends do not fully match the called genes, so a read error is possible. CDR3 in DNA: TGTGCTAGCAGCTTAGACGTGTCTAGCGGGAGACAGTTCTTC. Its translation is CASSLDVSSGRQFF. The gene calls are TRBV7-7 and TRBJ2-1; 10 bases map to TRBD2. This CDR3 is built from 14 residues. Germline lookup yields CDR1 SSHAT and CDR2 FNYEAQ (reference sequence).

This chain connects TRBV5-1 to TRBJ2-7; 9 positions agree with TRBD1. The germline V gene has CDR1 SGHRS and CDR2 YFSETQ. There are 13 residues in the CDR3. V lost 7 bases and J lost 0; bases outside the gene matches: 2. The CDR3 DNA is TGCGCCAGCCAGACAGGGGGCTCCTACGAGCAGTACTTC. Protein: CASQTGGSYEQYF.

A few counts support this clone. This chain connects TRBV6-6 to TRBJ1-2; D not certain. CDR1 and CDR2 from the germline V gene are MNHNY and SVGAGI (reference sequence). The CDR3 sequence is 13 residues long. Trimming shortened V by 6 bases and J by 6 bases, and 14 bases separated the two germline ends. The CDR3 sequence: CASSPGNSHGYTF. The CDR3 region has the DNA TGTGCCAGCAGCCCCGGTAACAGCCATGGCTACACCTTC.

V usage is TRBV19 and J usage is TRBJ1-5, with D possibly being TRBD1 (5 bases). With 8 bases removed from V and 4 bases from J, the gap between germline ends came to 15 bases. Looked up from germline, CDR1 is LNHDA and CDR2 is SQIVND (reference sequence). CDR3 length: 14 residues. CDR3 residues: CASSKGPTNQPQHF. DNA for the CDR3: TGTGCCAGTTCCAAGGGACCGACTAATCAGCCCCAGCATTTT. Complete variable domain (other parts from reference TRBV19 and TRBJ1-5): DGGITQSPKYLFRKEGQNVTLSCEQNLNHDAMYWYRQDPGQGLRLIYYSQIVNDFQKGDIAEGYSVSREKKESFPLTVTSAQKNPTAFYLCASSKGPTNQPQHFGDGTRLSIL.

This chain links TRBV5-1 with TRBJ2-3; D unresolved. Trimming pared 0 bases from V and 0 bases from J, leaving 5 bases between. Germline values: CDR1 SGHRS, CDR2 YFSETQ. The CDR3 has 14 residues. CDR3 amino acids: CASSLAVSTDTQYF. In DNA, the CDR3 is TGCGCCAGCAGCTTGGCGGTTAGCACAGATACGCAGTATTTT.

The chain has TRBV4-1 and TRBJ2-3; D is perhaps TRBD1 (5 bases). The CDR3 has 13 residues. Trimming took 5 bases from V and 4 from J, leaving 10 bases between them. The V gene's germline CDR1 is MGHRA and CDR2 YSYEKL. CDR3 nucleotide sequence: TGCGCCAGCAGCAAAATCAGGGCAGATACGCAGTATTTT. Translation gives CASSKIRADTQYF.

CDR3 amino acids: CASSPAQGSYSNQPQHF. The DNA of the CDR3 is TGTGCCAGCAGCCCCGCACAGGGAAGTTATAGCAATCAGCCCCAGCATTTT. The chain recombines TRBV5-6 with TRBJ1-5; a possible D gene is TRBD1 (6 bases). V was cut by 4 bases and J by 0 bases, with 17 bases left in between. CDR1 SGHDT and CDR2 YYEEEE come from the germline V gene. This CDR3 is 17 amino acids long.

This sequence joins TRBV11-2 and TRBJ1-1, with a tentative D call TRBD1 (6 bases). CDR1 is SGHAT and CDR2 is FQNNGV in the germline V gene. The CDR3 contains 14 residues. Trimming left V 3 bases short and J 2 bases short, with 10 bases between. The DNA of the CDR3 is TGTGCCAGCAGCTTCCTACAGGGCAACACTGAAGCTTTCTTT. This codes for CASSFLQGNTEAFF.

The chain joins TRBV20-1 to TRBJ2-5; D ambiguous. Trimming stripped 4 bases from V and 2 bases from J, with 2 bases between. Germline CDR1 DFQATT, CDR2 SNEGSKA (reference sequence). The CDR3 contains 10 residues. The CDR3 sequence is CSATQETQYF. CDR3 nucleotide sequence: TGCAGTGCTACGCAAGAGACCCAGTACTTC.